The 20 T cell receptor beta chains reported below all come from one sample, sequenced in a study of blood T cell repertoires in COVID-19. Here immunoSEQ multiplex PCR was the method, and the copy in TCRdb shows in-frame clones only, minus some. The sample comprises 260,000 or so clones, about four fifths of which are singletons, and 3.6% rests with the top ten. The material sequenced was PBMCs or T cells enriched from blood (not recorded which). These receptors were taken from a woman aged 40 to 50 who had been exposed to COVID-19.

This sequence joins TRBV5-1 and TRBJ2-7; 10 bases match TRBD1. The CDR3 runs 16 residues. V gave up 4 bases and J gave up 1 base; unmatched junction bases: 8. Germline CDR1 is SGHRS and CDR2 is YFSETQ. This CDR3 reads CASSLSPGQGSYEQYF. CDR3 sequence (DNA): TGCGCCAGCAGCCTATCGCCGGGACAGGGGTCCTACGAGCAGTACTTC. Full variable domain (rest looked up from reference TRBV5-1 and TRBJ2-7): KAGVTQTPRYLIKTRGQQVTLSCSPISGHRSVSWYQQTPGQGLQFLFEYFSETQRNKGNFPGRFSGRQFSNSRSEMNVSTLELGDSALYLCASSLSPGQGSYEQYFGPGTRLTVT.

The chain combines TRBV5-4 with TRBJ1-1, with 10 nucleotides matching TRBD1. V lost 2 bases to trimming and J lost 5 bases; unmatched junction nucleotides: 6. The germline V gene encodes CDR1 SGHNT and CDR2 YYREEE (reference sequence). The CDR3 is made up of 15 amino acids. Here the CDR3 DNA reads TGTGCCAGCAGCTTACCGGGACAGGGGAGTACTGAAGCTTTCTTT. Translation gives CASSLPGQGSTEAFF.

The sample holds one count of this clone. The CDR3 region has the DNA TGCGCCAGCAGCTTGGCCGGGACAGAGGCCTCCGAGCAGTACTTC. Protein: CASSLAGTEASEQYF. The gene calls are TRBV5-1 and TRBJ2-7; 7 nucleotides agree with TRBD1. Trimming cost V 0 bases and J 6 bases; bases outside gene matches: 9. CDR3 size: 15 residues. CDR1 is SGHRS, CDR2 YFSETQ, per germline.

CDR3 sequence: CATSRDSGGRDLYGYTF. The CDR3 DNA follows: TGTGCCACCAGCAGAGATAGCGGGGGCCGGGACTTATATGGCTACACCTTC. V gene TRBV15 combines with J gene TRBJ1-2; D is perhaps TRBD1 (6 bases). This CDR3 is built from 17 residues. V shed 0 bases and J shed 5 bases, with 19 bases lying between them. Germline CDR1 LNHNV, CDR2 YYDKDF (reference sequence). Complete variable domain (other parts from reference TRBV15 and TRBJ1-2): DAMVIQNPRYQVTQFGKPVTLSCSQTLNHNVMYWYQQKSSQAPKLLFHYYDKDFNNEADTPDNFQSRRPNTSFCFLDIRSPGLGDTAMYLCATSRDSGGRDLYGYTFGSGTRLTVV.

The chain recombines TRBV5-4 with TRBJ2-3; possible D gene TRBD2, 6 bases. Germline loops: CDR1 SGHNT, CDR2 YYREEE (reference sequence). The CDR3 extends over 15 amino acids. The V gene lost 0 bases and the J gene lost 2 bases, with 10 bases spanning the gap. The CDR3 sequence is CASSLERAPTDTQYF. For the CDR3, the DNA is TGTGCCAGCAGCTTGGAGCGGGCCCCCACAGATACGCAGTATTTT.

This clone appeared once. The V gene is TRBV10-3, the J gene TRBJ2-6; D perhaps matches TRBD1 (5 bases). Trimming stripped 4 bases from V and 1 base from J, with 11 bases between. The germline V gene has CDR1 ENHRY and CDR2 SYGVKD. CDR3 length equals 16 residues. This CDR3 reads CAISGGRQSGANVLTF. The CDR3 nucleotides read TGTGCCATCAGTGGGGGAAGACAGTCTGGGGCCAACGTCCTGACTTTC.

The chain is built from TRBV5-6 and TRBJ2-2, with TRBD2 as a possible D gene (6 bases). Germline V gene sequence: CDR1 SGHDT, CDR2 YYEEEE. V gave up 2 bases and J gave up 1 base, with 12 bases separating them. This CDR3 spans 16 amino acids. The CDR3 reads CASSLGGAGNTGELFF. For the CDR3, the DNA is TGTGCCAGCAGCTTAGGAGGGGCGGGGAACACCGGGGAGCTGTTTTTT.

The DNA for the CDR3 is TGTGCCATCAGGAGGACAGGGGAGGATGGCTACACCTTC. Translating gives CAIRRTGEDGYTF. The rearrangement links TRBV10-3 to TRBJ1-2; 9 nucleotides match TRBD1. The CDR3 totals 13 residues. Germline CDR1 is ENHRY and CDR2 is SYGVKD. The V gene end was trimmed by 6 bases and the J gene end by 6 bases; junction bases not matched to a gene: 5.

The rearrangement uses TRBV19 and TRBJ2-3, with a weak D call TRBD1 (5 bases). The CDR3 extends over 13 amino acids. The germline V gene encodes CDR1 LNHDA and CDR2 SQIVND (reference sequence). The V and J ends lost 10 bases and 4 bases respectively, with 15 bases between them. Here the CDR3 reads CATTKGAADTQYF. The CDR3 bases are TGTGCCACCACGAAAGGGGCGGCAGATACGCAGTATTTT.

This chain joins TRBV7-9 and TRBJ1-2; D ambiguous. V shed 5 bases and J shed 4 bases, with 14 bases lying between them. CDR1 SEHNR and CDR2 FQNEAQ come from the germline V gene (reference sequence). CDR3 size: 14 residues. The CDR3 spells CASSPFPGVYGYTF. The CDR3 DNA reads as TGTGCCAGCAGCCCCTTCCCGGGTGTCTATGGCTACACCTTC.

This clone has just one count. The rearrangement links TRBV19 to TRBJ2-7; tentative D call: TRBD1 (5 bases). Germline V CDR1 and CDR2: LNHDA, SQIVND (reference sequence). V was trimmed by 4 bases and J by 4 bases, leaving 14 bases between them. The CDR3 is 14 amino acids. The CDR3, as DNA: TGTGCCAGTAGTAGGGGCCCTGGGGTGTACGAGCAGTACTTC. As protein: CASSRGPGVYEQYF.

V usage is TRBV19 and J usage is TRBJ2-5; D is possibly TRBD1 (6 bases). Deletions cut 1 base from V and 2 bases from J, with 8 bases between. The V gene's germline CDR1 is LNHDA and CDR2 SQIVND (reference sequence). The CDR3 length is 14 residues. CDR3 residues: CASSIGTGQETQYF. The DNA of the CDR3 is TGTGCCAGTAGTATAGGTACAGGGCAAGAGACCCAGTACTTC.

This chain uses TRBV5-1 with TRBJ2-1; 8 bases match TRBD1. The germline CDR1 and CDR2 sequences are SGHRS and YFSETQ. The CDR3 is 14 amino acids. The V and J ends lost 2 bases and 6 bases, in that order; junction bases with no gene match: 4. The CDR3 spells CASSLWTGSNEQFF. The CDR3 nucleotides read TGCGCCAGCAGCTTATGGACAGGGTCCAATGAGCAGTTCTTC.

The J gene is TRBJ2-7, the V gene TRBV5-1, with D perhaps TRBD2 (6 bases). Deletions cut 1 base from V and 0 bases from J, with 14 bases between. Germline lookup yields CDR1 SGHRS and CDR2 YFSETQ. The CDR3 spans 16 residues. CDR3 amino acids: CASSLWAGSSSYEQYF. The CDR3, as DNA: TGCGCCAGCAGCTTGTGGGCGGGGTCCAGCTCCTACGAGCAGTACTTC.

This clone was recorded only once. V gene TRBV12-3 or TRBV12-4 combines with J gene TRBJ1-1; tentatively, D is TRBD1 (6 bases). V shed 3 bases and J shed 7 bases, with 12 bases lying between them. The CDR3 has 13 residues. CDR3 nucleotides: TGTGCCAGCAGTTTTTTACAGGGCCGTGAAGCTTTCTTT. Amino acids: CASSFLQGREAFF.

The chain is built from TRBV4-2 and TRBJ1-5; weak D call: TRBD1 (6 bases). The V gene lost 0 bases and the J gene lost 3 bases, with 12 bases spanning the gap. Germline V lookup: CDR1 LGHNA, CDR2 YNFKEQ. The CDR3 has 16 amino acids. CDR3 region: CASSQDVGQINQPQHF. CDR3 DNA: TGTGCCAGCAGCCAAGATGTGGGACAAATCAATCAGCCCCAGCATTTT.

The CDR3 DNA sequence: TGTGCCAGCAGAGCGGACAGGTTAGGGTCCTACGAGCAGTACTTC. This gives the protein CASRADRLGSYEQYF. The chain is built from TRBV5-6 and TRBJ2-7, with TRBD1 identical over 7 bases. V dropped 5 bases and J dropped 1; count of bases not matched to a gene: 9. Per germline, CDR1 SGHDT and CDR2 YYEEEE. The CDR3 has 15 amino acids.

This sequence joins TRBV19 and TRBJ2-3; 11 nucleotides match TRBD2. The germline gives CDR1 LNHDA, CDR2 SQIVND (reference sequence). The CDR3 sequence is 16 residues long. The ends lost 4 bases at V and 2 bases at J; junction bases unmatched: 5. In DNA form, the CDR3 reads TGTGCCAGTAGTAAGGGACTAGCGGACTACACAGATACGCAGTATTTT. It yields the protein CASSKGLADYTDTQYF.

The chain has TRBV7-8 and TRBJ2-5, with TRBD2 identical over 10 bases. The germline V gene encodes CDR1 SGHVS and CDR2 FQNEAQ. The trim removed 0 bases at V and 2 bases at J, leaving 6 bases unmatched. The CDR3 loop spans 17 amino acids. For the CDR3, the DNA is TGTGCCAGCAGCTTAGCGGGGCTAGCGGGGGTACAAGAGACCCAGTACTTC. Its translation: CASSLAGLAGVQETQYF.

This chain uses TRBV7-3 with TRBJ2-1; TRBD1 aligns across 10 bases. V shed 5 bases and J 5 bases; nucleotides not matched to a gene: 6. The CDR3 covers 15 residues. CDR1 is SGHTA and CDR2 is FQGTGA in the germline V gene. CDR3 in amino acids: CASSRAGTGDNEQFF. The CDR3 coding sequence is TGTGCCAGCAGCCGAGCCGGGACAGGGGACAATGAGCAGTTCTTC.